This paragraph reports one T cell receptor (beta chain). The data stem from a study of blood T cell repertoires in COVID-19. Study information: The United States, Italy and Spain were the sources of the acute and convalescent COVID-19 samples.

In germline, CDR1 is GTSNPN, CDR2 SVGIG (reference sequence). Germline trimming cut 4 bases from V and 7 bases from J; bases unmatched to any gene: 3. This CDR3 has 12 residues. Data came from immunoSEQ multiplex PCR; TCRdb stores just in-frame clones and leaves some out. The table has some 150,000 clones, about 77% seen once. The rearrangement joins TRBV30 to TRBJ2-1, with 8 nucleotides matching TRBD2. Input material: peripheral blood. This TCR was sampled from a woman in her forties or fifties with active or convalescent COVID-19. In DNA form, the CDR3 reads TGTGCCTGGAACGGGGGGGGTAATGAGCAGTTCTTC. Amino acids: CAWNGGGNEQFF.